The next 9 T cell receptor beta chains were all read from a single sample in a study of OX40 agonist ivuxolimab in advanced cancers. Some clones are missing from TCRdb's copy, which holds only in-frame ones; the method was immunoSEQ multiplex PCR. The sample comprises 90,000 to 100,000 clones, roughly nine tenths of which are singletons, and 0.82% rests with the top ten. Here the sequenced sample was CD4+ or CD8+ T cells sorted from blood, taken in a trial of the OX40 agonist ivuxolimab. Source of these receptors: an adult with an advanced solid tumor such as melanoma, head and neck, liver or kidney cancer.

This chain connects TRBV11-2 to TRBJ2-2; D ambiguous. This CDR3 comprises 19 residues. The ends were cut back, 1 base at V and 7 bases at J, with 25 bases in the middle. Germline CDR1 SGHAT, CDR2 FQNNGV. The CDR3 DNA reads TGTGCCAGCAGCTTAGTGCTGGTGCCTGCGGCGAAAGAGGACGGGGAGCTGTTTTTT. Translated: CASSLVLVPAAKEDGELFF.

The V gene is TRBV5-6, the J gene TRBJ2-2, with a possible D match to TRBD1 (6 bases). V was clipped by 4 bases and J by 2 bases, with 18 bases between them. The CDR3 is made up of 17 amino acids. CDR1 and CDR2 (germline): SGHDT, YYEEEE. This chain's CDR3 is CASSPKGTGSNTGELFF. The CDR3 DNA is TGTGCCAGCAGCCCTAAGGGCACAGGGAGTAACACCGGGGAGCTGTTTTTT.

This clone was counted once. V gene TRBV18 combines with J gene TRBJ2-1; no firm D call. V lost 2 bases and J 7 bases, leaving 6 bases between the germline ends. Germline CDR1 and CDR2: KGHSH and LQKENI. The CDR3 length is 12 residues. The CDR3 protein is CASSPGRNEQFF. The CDR3 nucleotides are TGTGCCAGCTCACCAGGACGGAATGAGCAGTTCTTC.

The rearrangement uses TRBV7-2 and TRBJ1-5; D is unclear. With 5 bases removed from V and 5 bases from J, the gap between germline ends came to 10 bases. This CDR3 has 13 amino acids. Germline lookup yields CDR1 SGHTA and CDR2 FQGNSA. The CDR3 DNA reads TGTGCCAGCAGCCTCCAGACGGATCAGCCCCAGCATTTT. Translating gives CASSLQTDQPQHF.

The count of this clone is one. The chain links TRBV7-3 to TRBJ2-5, with D possibly TRBD2 on 6 matching bases. The germline V and J ends were trimmed by 0 bases and 4 bases, with 12 bases remaining between them. This CDR3 region has 15 residues. Germline assignment: CDR1 SGHTA and CDR2 FQGTGA. CDR3 protein: CASSLTGGAGETQYF. Here the CDR3 DNA reads TGTGCCAGCAGCTTAACCGGCGGGGCCGGAGAGACCCAGTACTTC.

The chain has TRBV13 and TRBJ1-1; D perhaps matches TRBD1 (5 bases). V lost 5 bases and J 4 bases, leaving 17 bases between the germline ends. The CDR3 contains 15 residues. Germline V gives CDR1 PRHDT, CDR2 FYEKMQ (reference sequence). The CDR3 loop reads CASSKGLPDGTEAFF. The CDR3 DNA sequence: TGTGCCAGCAGCAAGGGACTTCCGGACGGCACTGAAGCTTTCTTT.

The chain links TRBV5-1 to TRBJ2-3; 10 bases align to TRBD2. CDR3 length: 17 residues. Germline V gene data show CDR1 as SGHRS and CDR2 as YFSETQ. J was trimmed by 0 bases and V by 3 bases; bases with no gene match: 7. DNA for the CDR3: TGCGCCAGCAGCTCCTCCCTGACTAGCGGGAGCACAGATACGCAGTATTTT. This encodes CASSSSLTSGSTDTQYF. Drawing the rest from reference TRBV5-1 and TRBJ2-3, the complete variable domain is KAGVTQTPRYLIKTRGQQVTLSCSPISGHRSVSWYQQTPGQGLQFLFEYFSETQRNKGNFPGRFSGRQFSNSRSEMNVSTLELGDSALYLCASSSSLTSGSTDTQYFGPGTRLTVL.

This clone was seen only once. This chain joins TRBV7-2 and TRBJ2-5; the D is unclear. Germline CDR1 reads SGHTA; CDR2 reads FQGNSA. This CDR3 is 15 amino acids long. Trimming stripped 0 bases from V and 5 bases from J, with 13 bases between. CDR3 bases: TGTGCCAGCAGCTTAGCGCAGGAATCTTCGGAGACCCAGTACTTC. Encoded protein: CASSLAQESSETQYF.

V usage is TRBV7-2 and J usage is TRBJ2-5; possible D gene TRBD1, 5 bases. V was cut by 2 bases and J by 5 bases, with 18 bases left in between. Germline CDR1 and CDR2: SGHTA and FQGNSA. This CDR3 comprises 16 residues. CDR3: CASSLLSSRVYETQYF. Written as DNA, the CDR3 is TGTGCCAGCAGCTTACTTTCCAGCAGGGTATACGAGACCCAGTACTTC.